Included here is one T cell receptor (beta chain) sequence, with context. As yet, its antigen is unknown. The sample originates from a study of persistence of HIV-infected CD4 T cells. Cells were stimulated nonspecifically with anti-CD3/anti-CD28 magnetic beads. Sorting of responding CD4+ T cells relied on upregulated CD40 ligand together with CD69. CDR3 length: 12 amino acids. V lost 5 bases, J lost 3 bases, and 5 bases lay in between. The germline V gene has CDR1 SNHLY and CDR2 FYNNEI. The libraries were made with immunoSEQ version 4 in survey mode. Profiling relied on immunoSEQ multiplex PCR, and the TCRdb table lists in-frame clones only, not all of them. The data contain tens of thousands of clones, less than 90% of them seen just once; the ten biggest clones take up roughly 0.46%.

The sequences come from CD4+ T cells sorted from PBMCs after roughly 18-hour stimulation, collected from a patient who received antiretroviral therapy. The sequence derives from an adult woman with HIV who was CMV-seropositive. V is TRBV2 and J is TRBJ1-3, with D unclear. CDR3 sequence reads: CASSLDGNTIYF. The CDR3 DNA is TGTGCCAGCAGTTTAGATGGAAACACCATATATTTT. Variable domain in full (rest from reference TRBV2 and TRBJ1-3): EPEVTQTPSHQVTQMGQEVILRCVPISNHLYFYWYRQILGQKVEFLVSFYNNEISEKSEIFDDQFSVERPDGSNFTLKIRSTKLEDSAMYFCASSLDGNTIYFGEGSWLTVV.